The 20 T cell receptor beta chains presented below share a single source sample, sequenced in a study of T-cell reconstitution after alpha-beta-depleted transplantation in children. TCRbeta library preparation incorporated unique molecular identifiers. TCRdb processed the PCR reads anew with MiXCR; each CDR3 protein has one entry. The data contain hundreds of thousands of distinct CDR3 sequences, roughly a tenth of them singletons. The sample in question was PBMCs from the stem cell graft donor, obtained from the stem cell graft. The receptors shown here come from a human donor who donated a stem cell graft to a child with acute myeloid leukemia.

This clonotype appeared a few times. The genes are TRBV20-1 and TRBJ1-1; 7 nucleotides match TRBD1. The CDR3 consists of 15 residues. CDR1 is DFQATT, CDR2 SNEGSKA, per germline (reference sequence). V shed 5 bases, J shed 5 bases, and the junction held 14 bases outside the gene matches. DNA for the CDR3: TGCAGTGCTCCAAACAGGGGAATTCTTTCAACTGAAGCTTTCTTT. Its protein product is CSAPNRGILSTEAFF.

The genes are TRBV7-8 and TRBJ1-2; no clear D gene. The ends were cut back, 4 bases at V and 3 bases at J, with 15 bases in the middle. This CDR3 is 15 amino acids long. CDR1 is SGHVS and CDR2 is FQNEAQ in the germline V gene. The CDR3 nucleotides read TGTGCCAGCAGCTCCCTTGAGTTCCCGGACTATGGCTACACCTTC. Its protein product is CASSSLEFPDYGYTF.

This clonotype appeared a few times. The chain uses TRBV6-1 and TRBJ2-1; TRBD1 agrees at 7 bases. The V gene end was trimmed by 7 bases and the J gene end by 5 bases; junction bases not matched to a gene: 5. This CDR3 is built from 13 residues. Germline V CDR1 and CDR2: MNHNS, SASEGT. The CDR3: CASNQGDNNEQFF. CDR3 nucleotides: TGTGCCAGCAATCAGGGGGACAACAATGAGCAGTTCTTC.

The chain links TRBV7-2 to TRBJ2-3; 7 nucleotides line up with TRBD2. Germline CDR1 SGHTA, CDR2 FQGNSA. The CDR3 runs to 15 residues. With 0 bases clipped from V and 7 bases from J, the junction kept 7 bases outside the gene matches. The CDR3 bases are TGTGCCAGCAGCTTAGCTAGCGGGCCCACCTATACGCAGTATTTT. Protein: CASSLASGPTYTQYF.

This chain joins TRBV20-1 and TRBJ2-5, with D perhaps being TRBD1 or TRBD2 (5 bases each). CDR3 length equals 13 residues. CDR1 DFQATT and CDR2 SNEGSKA come from the germline V gene (reference sequence). Trimming stripped 6 bases from V and 3 bases from J, with 14 bases between. The CDR3: CSARGYSKETQYF. The CDR3 DNA reads TGCAGTGCCCGGGGCTATTCGAAAGAGACCCAGTACTTC.

The chain employs TRBV7-9 and TRBJ2-3, with D possibly TRBD2 on 5 matching bases. V was cut by 3 bases and J by 1 base, with 11 bases left in between. In germline, CDR1 is SEHNR, CDR2 FQNEAQ (reference sequence). This CDR3 has 15 amino acids. CDR3 sequence: CASSLGSSRTDTQYF. The CDR3 DNA sequence: TGTGCCAGCAGCTTGGGGAGTTCTCGCACAGATACGCAGTATTTT.

V gene TRBV3-1 combines with J gene TRBJ2-7, with 13 bases that match TRBD2. With V trimmed by 5 bases and J by 5 bases, 18 bases remained unmatched. Germline CDR1 reads LGHDT; CDR2 reads YNNKEL (reference sequence). The CDR3 loop spans 19 amino acids. CDR3 nucleotides: TGTGCCAGCAGCGTGGGACCTAGACTAGCGGGAGGTCTGGACCACGAGCAGTACTTC. This translates into CASSVGPRLAGGLDHEQYF.

The CDR3 is CARTANYGYTF. The CDR3 DNA follows: TGTGCCCGGACAGCTAACTATGGCTACACCTTC. V and J are TRBV2 and TRBJ1-2; TRBD1 might be the D (6 bases). Trimming cost V 11 bases and J 0 bases, with 7 bases left between them. The CDR3 has 11 residues. CDR1 and CDR2 from the germline V gene are SNHLY and FYNNEI.

This clonotype was counted between two and nine times. The J gene is TRBJ1-4, the V gene TRBV18; unclear D gene. The CDR3 extends over 15 amino acids. The V gene's germline CDR1 is KGHSH and CDR2 LQKENI. Trimming stripped 0 bases from V and 7 bases from J, with 12 bases between. The CDR3 is CASSPPSKSGEKLFF. The CDR3 DNA reads TGTGCCAGCTCACCACCGTCCAAGTCGGGTGAAAAACTGTTTTTT.

In its sample, this clonotype was seen a few times. V gene TRBV6-2 or TRBV6-3 combines with J gene TRBJ1-2, with D possibly TRBD1 on 5 matching bases. Germline V CDR1 and CDR2: MNHEY, SVGEGT. Trimming left V 6 bases short and J 2 bases short, with 16 bases between. This CDR3 region has 15 residues. The CDR3 DNA reads as TGTGCCAGCAGCGATTATGGGACGGCGAACTATGGCTACACCTTC. It yields the protein CASSDYGTANYGYTF.

This clonotype came up many times. The chain links TRBV5-1 to TRBJ2-6; D ambiguous. Germline lookup yields CDR1 SGHRS and CDR2 YFSETQ. The CDR3 has 15 residues. Trimming stripped 4 bases from V and 1 base from J, with 9 bases between. The CDR3, as DNA: TGCGCCAGCAGCCCCTTTACATCTGGGGCCAACGTCCTGACTTTC. This sequence encodes CASSPFTSGANVLTF.

The chain recombines TRBV20-1 with TRBJ1-2, with D maybe TRBD1 (5 bases). Germline-derived CDR1 and CDR2 are DFQATT and SNEGSKA (reference sequence). The V gene lost 3 bases and the J gene lost 8 bases, with 13 bases spanning the gap. The CDR3 has 12 amino acids. The CDR3 here is CSARVLPGGYTF. CDR3 nucleotide sequence: TGCAGTGCTAGGGTACTCCCAGGGGGCTACACCTTC.

The chain carries TRBV5-1 and TRBJ2-1; TRBD1 agrees at 9 bases. V gave up 4 bases and J gave up 7 bases; unmatched junction bases: 9. Germline assignment: CDR1 SGHRS and CDR2 YFSETQ. This CDR3 is 15 amino acids long. CDR3 in amino acids: CASSRGQGKGNEQFF. CDR3 nucleotide sequence: TGCGCCAGCAGCAGAGGACAGGGGAAAGGGAATGAGCAGTTCTTC.

This clonotype was observed a handful of times. This chain uses TRBV29-1 with TRBJ1-2; D unclear. In germline, CDR1 is SQVTM, CDR2 ANQGSEA. Trimming stripped 6 bases from V and 7 bases from J, with 15 bases between. This CDR3 spans 12 amino acids. The CDR3 loop is CSVRGQDGGYTF. The CDR3 nucleotides read TGCAGCGTCCGAGGGCAGGACGGTGGCTACACCTTC.

The rearrangement uses TRBV10-2 and TRBJ1-4; D is unclear. Germline V gives CDR1 WSHSY, CDR2 SAAADI. The V gene lost 6 bases and the J gene lost 5 bases, with 10 bases spanning the gap. The CDR3 runs 13 residues. The CDR3 DNA sequence: TGCGCCAGCAGGGACTCGGGAAATGAAAAACTGTTTTTT. This sequence encodes CASRDSGNEKLFF.

At least ten counts were recorded for this clonotype. V and J are TRBV20-1 and TRBJ2-3, with TRBD2 identical over 12 bases. This CDR3 has 15 amino acids. The trim removed 5 bases at V and 5 bases at J, leaving 8 bases unmatched. From germline, CDR1 is DFQATT and CDR2 SNEGSKA (reference sequence). The CDR3 is CSASRTSGIGDTQYF. CDR3 coding DNA: TGCAGTGCTTCCCGGACTAGCGGGATCGGAGATACGCAGTATTTT.

This clonotype was seen many times. The chain carries TRBV6-1 and TRBJ2-1; no firm D call. Germline V gene sequence: CDR1 MNHNS, CDR2 SASEGT. CDR3 length: 14 amino acids. Trimming stripped 6 bases from V and 4 bases from J, with 13 bases between. The CDR3 here is CASSPKTRYNEQFF. The CDR3 nucleotides read TGTGCCAGCAGCCCGAAGACAAGATACAATGAGCAGTTCTTC.

This clonotype occurred a few times. This chain links TRBV6-1 with TRBJ2-7, with D perhaps TRBD1 (5 bases). V dropped 6 bases and J dropped 4 bases, with 19 bases sitting between them. Germline assignment: CDR1 MNHNS and CDR2 SASEGT. This CDR3 contains 15 residues. The CDR3 coding sequence is TGTGCCAGCAGGTCGCAGGGCGGACCCATTTACGAGCAGTACTTC. Translation gives CASRSQGGPIYEQYF.

This clonotype was seen a few times. The J gene is TRBJ1-6, the V gene TRBV5-6; a weak D match, TRBD1 (5 bases). The germline V gene has CDR1 SGHDT and CDR2 YYEEEE. V lost 3 bases and J 8 bases, leaving 6 bases between the germline ends. This CDR3 is 12 amino acids long. The CDR3 DNA sequence: TGTGCCAGCAGCTCAGGGTATTCACCCCTCCACTTT. Translation: CASSSGYSPLHF.

The table lists this clonotype with many counts. This rearrangement joins TRBV10-3 to TRBJ1-6; 10 bases fit TRBD1. The germline gives CDR1 ENHRY, CDR2 SYGVKD. This CDR3 is built from 14 residues. Trimming took 11 bases from V and 8 from J; bases not matched to a gene: 9. The CDR3 DNA reads TGTGCCGTTCGACAGGGGGCCGAGGATTCACCCCTCCACTTT. Translation gives CAVRQGAEDSPLHF.